The 18 T cell receptor beta chains presented below share a single source sample, sequenced in a study of cytomegalovirus exposure and HLA in healthy donors. The PCR used 60 Vbeta and 13 Jbeta primers. Generated by immunoSEQ multiplex PCR, the TCRdb table keeps only in-frame clones and is missing some. The sample shows roughly 200,000 clones, around 80% of them seen only once. Sequenced input: PBMCs. All receptors derive from a woman aged 30 to 39 in good health and CMV-seropositive.

In this sample, this clone turned up a few times. This chain connects TRBV15 to TRBJ1-2; TRBD1 agrees at 9 bases. J gave up 7 bases and V 0 bases, and 9 bases lay outside the gene matches. Germline CDR1 reads LNHNV; CDR2 reads YYDKDF (reference sequence). CDR3 size: 16 residues. The CDR3 is CATSRDPGQGGPGYTF. Here the CDR3 DNA reads TGTGCCACCAGCAGAGATCCGGGACAGGGAGGTCCTGGCTACACCTTC.

This chain links TRBV7-9 with TRBJ2-3; D may be TRBD2 (5 bases). V was cut by 1 base and J by 4 bases, with 12 bases left in between. CDR1 is SEHNR and CDR2 is FQNEAQ in the germline V gene (reference sequence). The CDR3 loop spans 15 amino acids. This chain's CDR3 is CASSLEGEAADTQYF. The DNA of the CDR3 is TGTGCCAGCAGCTTAGAGGGAGAGGCGGCAGATACGCAGTATTTT.

The chain employs TRBV5-6 and TRBJ1-6; D call uncertain. This CDR3 contains 14 residues. V was trimmed by 5 bases and J by 5 bases, leaving 11 bases between them. Germline V CDR1 and CDR2: SGHDT, YYEEEE. CDR3 sequence: CASRRKRNNSPLHF. The CDR3 DNA reads as TGTGCCAGCAGGCGGAAGAGGAATAATTCACCCCTCCACTTT.

CDR3 loop: CASSWVDRATEAFF. The CDR3 nucleotides read TGTGCCAGCAGCTGGGTTGACAGGGCCACTGAAGCTTTCTTT. The genes are TRBV7-9 and TRBJ1-1; 7 nucleotides match TRBD1. This CDR3 has 14 amino acids. V trimming: 4 bases; J trimming: 4 bases; junction bases outside the gene matches: 6. Germline V lookup: CDR1 SEHNR, CDR2 FQNEAQ (reference sequence).

This chain connects TRBV7-9 to TRBJ1-6, with 7 bases matching TRBD1. Per germline, CDR1 SEHNR and CDR2 FQNEAQ (reference sequence). V was clipped by 6 bases and J by 8 bases; unmatched bases: 16. This CDR3 contains 17 residues. Here the CDR3 reads CASSLWDSKLAHSPLHF. As DNA, the CDR3 is TGTGCCAGCAGTCTGTGGGACAGCAAATTGGCCCATTCACCCCTCCACTTT.

The V and J genes are TRBV2 and TRBJ1-2, with D unclear. The CDR3 length is 14 residues. Germline lookup yields CDR1 SNHLY and CDR2 FYNNEI. V lost 11 bases and J 8 bases, leaving 24 bases between the germline ends. The CDR3 sequence is CAVQPESQHEGYTF. The CDR3 nucleotides are TGTGCCGTACAACCGGAGTCCCAGCATGAGGGCTACACCTTC.

This chain uses TRBV4-3 with TRBJ2-4; TRBD1 is a possible D gene (6 bases). Germline V gene data show CDR1 as LGHNA and CDR2 as YSLEER. V gave up 3 bases and J gave up 6 bases, with 15 bases separating them. The CDR3 has 15 amino acids. The CDR3 region is CASSQTQGRANIQYF. The CDR3, as DNA: TGCGCCAGCAGCCAGACACAGGGACGAGCAAACATTCAGTACTTC.

This clone appeared once. The chain links TRBV4-1 to TRBJ2-2; D is possibly TRBD1 (5 bases). V was pared by 1 base and J by 3 bases, with 12 bases between. Germline V lookup: CDR1 MGHRA, CDR2 YSYEKL. CDR3 length: 16 amino acids. CDR3 sequence reads: CASSQAPTGDTGELFF. The CDR3 DNA sequence: TGCGCCAGCAGCCAAGCCCCAACAGGCGACACCGGGGAGCTGTTTTTT.

The V gene is TRBV7-2, the J gene TRBJ1-2; tentatively, D is TRBD1 (6 bases). The V gene's germline CDR1 is SGHTA and CDR2 FQGNSA. V lost 5 bases, J lost 4 bases, and 11 bases lay in between. CDR3 length: 13 residues. The chain's CDR3 is CASSPRGLYGYTF. The DNA for the CDR3 is TGTGCCAGCAGCCCCAGGGGTCTCTATGGCTACACCTTC.

V gene TRBV7-2 combines with J gene TRBJ1-4; possible D gene TRBD1, 6 bases. V shed 4 bases and J shed 6 bases, with 12 bases lying between them. Germline assignment: CDR1 SGHTA and CDR2 FQGNSA. CDR3 length: 14 residues. As DNA, the CDR3 is TGTGCCAGCAGCTCGGGACACGGGGATGAAAAACTGTTTTTT. Amino acids: CASSSGHGDEKLFF.

The J gene is TRBJ2-1, the V gene TRBV15; 9 bases are a match to TRBD2. This CDR3 has 15 residues. Germline CDR1 LNHNV, CDR2 YYDKDF (reference sequence). The ends lost 8 bases at V and 8 bases at J; junction bases unmatched: 13. The CDR3, as DNA: TGTGCCACCGGAGAGAGGCGGGGGGGCCGCGATGAGCAGTTCTTC. Encoded protein: CATGERRGGRDEQFF.

The gene calls are TRBV5-1 and TRBJ2-1; D perhaps matches TRBD1 (7 bases). The CDR3 loop spans 20 amino acids. CDR1 and CDR2 from the germline V gene are SGHRS and YFSETQ. V was shortened by 4 bases and J by 0 bases, with 26 bases between the two germline ends. Written as DNA, the CDR3 is TGCGCCAGCAGCCTCCGAGGGGGCGCGGCGGGACGGAGCTCCTACAATGAGCAGTTCTTC. Protein product: CASSLRGGAAGRSSYNEQFF.

This chain links TRBV6-4 with TRBJ2-1, with TRBD1 matching 7 bases. J was trimmed by 1 base and V by 8 bases; bases with no gene match: 8. This CDR3 comprises 15 residues. The germline V gene has CDR1 MRHNA and CDR2 SNTAGT. The CDR3, as DNA: TGTGCCAGCTCCAACCACAGGGGATCCTACAATGAGCAGTTCTTC. This translates into CASSNHRGSYNEQFF.

The chain joins TRBV27 to TRBJ2-7; 7 nucleotides line up with TRBD1. The CDR3 is made up of 14 amino acids. Unmatched junction bases numbered 7, after V lost 6 bases and J lost 2 bases. Per germline, CDR1 MNHEY and CDR2 SMNVEV (reference sequence). The CDR3 reads CASSLRDRPYEQYF. CDR3 coding DNA: TGTGCCAGCAGCCTAAGGGACAGACCCTACGAGCAGTACTTC.

The chain has TRBV6-5 and TRBJ2-5, with D unresolved. Trimming removed 6 bases from V and 3 bases from J, with 14 bases in between. Germline V gene data show CDR1 as MNHEY and CDR2 as SVGAGI. The CDR3 contains 14 residues. CDR3 region: CASSRLVGEETQYF. CDR3 in DNA: TGTGCCAGCAGCAGACTCGTTGGCGAAGAGACCCAGTACTTC.

The chain links TRBV4-3 to TRBJ2-7; D is perhaps TRBD1 (5 bases). V lost 0 bases to trimming and J lost 0 bases, with 9 bases between them. Germline values: CDR1 LGHNA, CDR2 YSLEER. The CDR3 loop spans 15 amino acids. The CDR3: CASSQDQGTSYEQYF. CDR3 DNA: TGCGCCAGCAGCCAAGATCAGGGTACCTCCTACGAGCAGTACTTC.

CDR3 coding DNA: TGTGCCAGCAGAAGACAGGGGGCTAACTATGGCTACACCTTC. Residues: CASRRQGANYGYTF. This chain joins TRBV27 and TRBJ1-2; 9 bases align to TRBD1. In germline, CDR1 is MNHEY, CDR2 SMNVEV (reference sequence). The trim removed 6 bases at V and 0 bases at J, leaving 2 bases unmatched. The CDR3 loop spans 14 amino acids.

The chain recombines TRBV29-1 with TRBJ2-5; tentative D call: TRBD1 (7 bases). In germline, CDR1 is SQVTM, CDR2 ANQGSEA. Trimming cost V 1 base and J 2 bases, with 17 bases left between them. This CDR3 spans 16 amino acids. The CDR3 loop is CSVEGRPGGQQETQYF. The CDR3 region has the DNA TGCAGCGTTGAAGGAAGGCCAGGGGGGCAACAAGAGACCCAGTACTTC.